A single sample is the source of the 9 T cell receptor beta chains below, sequenced in a study of cytomegalovirus exposure and HLA in healthy donors. In the PCR, 60 Vbeta and 13 Jbeta primers were used. The assay was immunoSEQ multiplex PCR, and TCRdb's table has in-frame clones only and misses some. The sample consists of 100,000 to 150,000 clones, about 80% of them appearing once. Input material: PBMCs. These TCRs come from a woman in her fifties or sixties in good health and CMV-seropositive.

J is TRBJ2-1 and V is TRBV27, with D tentatively TRBD2 (6 bases). The germline gives CDR1 MNHEY, CDR2 SMNVEV (reference sequence). This CDR3 is 15 amino acids long. V was clipped by 5 bases and J by 5 bases, with 16 bases between them. CDR3 protein: CASSVKDQRDNEQFF. The CDR3 DNA reads TGTGCCAGCAGTGTAAAGGACCAGCGGGACAATGAGCAGTTCTTC.

The chain combines TRBV4-3 with TRBJ2-3; D gene unclear. Per germline, CDR1 LGHNA and CDR2 YSLEER. CDR3 length: 13 residues. V lost 0 bases, J lost 10 bases, and 11 bases lay in between. CDR3 in amino acids: CASSQDLASAQYF. CDR3 nucleotides: TGCGCCAGCAGCCAAGATCTGGCCTCTGCGCAGTATTTT.

This chain joins TRBV9 and TRBJ2-7, with 7 bases aligning to TRBD2. Germline V lookup: CDR1 SGDLS, CDR2 YYNGEE. The CDR3 loop spans 14 amino acids. The V gene end was trimmed by 0 bases and the J gene end by 2 bases; junction bases not matched to a gene: 2. The CDR3 loop reads CASSVAGGTYEQYF. CDR3 sequence (DNA): TGTGCCAGCAGCGTAGCGGGAGGTACCTACGAGCAGTACTTC.

The chain couples TRBV6-5 to TRBJ1-1; tentatively, D is TRBD1 (5 bases). The CDR3 is 13 residues long. Germline CDR1 MNHEY, CDR2 SVGAGI. Trimming cost V 5 bases and J 4 bases, with 11 bases left between them. As DNA, the CDR3 is TGTGCCAGCAGTCTACAGGCGGTCACTGAAGCTTTCTTT. Translated, it gives CASSLQAVTEAFF.

The genes are TRBV5-6 and TRBJ2-2, with 7 bases identical to TRBD2. From germline, CDR1 is SGHDT and CDR2 YYEEEE. The CDR3 has 15 residues. V lost 0 bases to trimming and J lost 4 bases; unmatched junction nucleotides: 3. CDR3 protein: CASSLGLASTGELFF. The CDR3 DNA reads TGTGCCAGCAGCTTGGGACTAGCCAGCACCGGGGAGCTGTTTTTT.

The chain couples TRBV2 to TRBJ2-7; 11 bases map to TRBD2. The CDR3 totals 13 residues. Per germline, CDR1 SNHLY and CDR2 FYNNEI. Losses at the gene ends were 6 bases for V and 5 bases for J; bases not matched to a gene: 3. The CDR3 bases are TGTGCCAGCAGGACTAGCGGGACACACGAGCAGTACTTC. Protein product: CASRTSGTHEQYF.

This chain uses TRBV5-1 with TRBJ2-3, with 12 bases that match TRBD2. The V segment lost 5 bases and the J segment 0 bases; nucleotides outside the gene matches: 4. CDR1 SGHRS and CDR2 YFSETQ come from the germline V gene. The CDR3 has 16 amino acids. The CDR3: CASRVTSGGSTDTQYF. For the CDR3, the DNA is TGCGCCAGCAGGGTGACTAGCGGGGGCAGCACAGATACGCAGTATTTT. Full variable domain (remainder filled in from reference TRBV5-1 and TRBJ2-3): KAGVTQTPRYLIKTRGQQVTLSCSPISGHRSVSWYQQTPGQGLQFLFEYFSETQRNKGNFPGRFSGRQFSNSRSEMNVSTLELGDSALYLCASRVTSGGSTDTQYFGPGTRLTVL.

V is TRBV7-3 and J is TRBJ1-2; 7 nucleotides agree with TRBD1. Germline CDR1 and CDR2: SGHTA and FQGTGA. V lost 5 bases to trimming and J lost 6 bases; unmatched junction nucleotides: 0. The CDR3 is 11 amino acids. This CDR3 reads CASSQGDGYTF. The CDR3 nucleotides read TGTGCCAGCAGCCAGGGGGATGGCTACACCTTC.

Regarding this clone: Its ends do not fully match the called genes, so a read error is possible. The rearrangement uses TRBV7-7 and TRBJ2-5, with TRBD1 as a possible D gene (7 bases). Germline assignment: CDR1 SSHAT and CDR2 FNYEAQ (reference sequence). There are 17 residues in the CDR3. The CDR3 bases are TGTGCTAGCAGCTTAGAGCAACTCAGGGGGGACGGCGAGACCCAGTACTTC. This sequence encodes CASSLEQLRGDGETQYF.